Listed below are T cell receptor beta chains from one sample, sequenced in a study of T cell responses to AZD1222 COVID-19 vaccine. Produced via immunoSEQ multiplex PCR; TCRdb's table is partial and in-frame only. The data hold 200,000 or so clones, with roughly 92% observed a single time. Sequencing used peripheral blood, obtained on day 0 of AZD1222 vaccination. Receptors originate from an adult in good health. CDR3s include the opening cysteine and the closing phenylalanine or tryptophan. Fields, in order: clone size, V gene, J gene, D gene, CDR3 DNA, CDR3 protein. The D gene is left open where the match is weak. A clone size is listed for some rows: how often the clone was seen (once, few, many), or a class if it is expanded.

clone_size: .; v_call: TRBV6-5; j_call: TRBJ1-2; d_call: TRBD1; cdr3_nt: TGTGCCAGCAGGGACCAGGGGGAGCTGAACTATGGCTACACCTTC; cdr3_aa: CASRDQGELNYGYTF
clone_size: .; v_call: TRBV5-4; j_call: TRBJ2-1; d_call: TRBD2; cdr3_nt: TGTGCCAGCAGCTTGGGGCGGGGGGAGTACAATGAGCAGTTCTTC; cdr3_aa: CASSLGRGEYNEQFF
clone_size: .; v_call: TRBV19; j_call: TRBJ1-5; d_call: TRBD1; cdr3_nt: TGTGCCAGTAGTATGGGGCAGGGGGTGGCTGAGCCCCAGCATTTT; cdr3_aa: CASSMGQGVAEPQHF
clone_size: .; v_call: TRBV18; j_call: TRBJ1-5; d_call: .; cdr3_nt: TGTGCCAGCTCACCTCTCGTGGCGCGGGGAAGCAATCAGCCCCAGCATTTT; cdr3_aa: CASSPLVARGSNQPQHF
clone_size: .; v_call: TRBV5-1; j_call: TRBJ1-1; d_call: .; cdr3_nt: TGCGCCAGCAGCTTGGCAGGGAGCACTGAAGCTTTCTTT; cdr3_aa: CASSLAGSTEAFF
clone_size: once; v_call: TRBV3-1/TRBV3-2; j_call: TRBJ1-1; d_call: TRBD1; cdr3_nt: TGTGCCAGCAGCCTCACAGGGGGCGTCACTGAAGCTTTCTTT; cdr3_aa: CASSLTGGVTEAFF
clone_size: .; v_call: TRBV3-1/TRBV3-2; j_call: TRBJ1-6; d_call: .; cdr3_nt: TGTGCCAGCAGCCAAGTTTTAGGGGTTACTTCACCCCTCCACTTT; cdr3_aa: CASSQVLGVTSPLHF
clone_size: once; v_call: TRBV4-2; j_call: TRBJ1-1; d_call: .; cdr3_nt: TGTGCCAGCAGCGCTAGACAGGAGAACACTGAAGCTTTCTTT; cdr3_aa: CASSARQENTEAFF
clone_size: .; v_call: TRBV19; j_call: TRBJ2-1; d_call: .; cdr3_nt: TGTGCCAGTAGTTCCTGGTCCTCCTACAATGAGCAGTTCTTC; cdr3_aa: CASSSWSSYNEQFF
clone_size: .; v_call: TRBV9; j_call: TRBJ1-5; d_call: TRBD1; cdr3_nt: TGTGCCAGCAGCGAGGGACAGGGGGCGAATCAGCCCCAGCATTTT; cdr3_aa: CASSEGQGANQPQHF
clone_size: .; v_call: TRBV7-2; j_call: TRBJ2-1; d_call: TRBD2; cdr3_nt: TGTGCCAGCAGCCCGGGACTAGCGTCCTACAATGAGCAGTTCTTC; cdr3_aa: CASSPGLASYNEQFF
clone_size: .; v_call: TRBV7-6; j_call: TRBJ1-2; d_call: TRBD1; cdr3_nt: TGTGCCAGCAGCCCCGCGACCGGCCGACAGGGGCCCAACTTC; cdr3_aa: CASSPATGRQGPNF
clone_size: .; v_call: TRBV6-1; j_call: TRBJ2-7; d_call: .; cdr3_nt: TGTGCCAGCAGTGAATGGCTAACCTACGAGCAGTACTTC; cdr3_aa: CASSEWLTYEQYF
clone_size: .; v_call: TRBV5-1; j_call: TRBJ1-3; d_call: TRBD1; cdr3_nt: TGCGCCAGCAGCGCCCCCGGGACAGGGTATGAAAACACCATATATTTT; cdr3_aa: CASSAPGTGYENTIYF
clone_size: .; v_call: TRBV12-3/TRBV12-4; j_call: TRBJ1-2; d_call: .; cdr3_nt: TGTGCCAGCAGCCGACGGACTCGGAGCTACACCTTC; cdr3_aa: CASSRRTRSYTF
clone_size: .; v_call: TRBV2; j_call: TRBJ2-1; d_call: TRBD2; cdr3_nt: TGTGCCACCTCCCCGGGGGGTAATGAGCAGTTCTTC; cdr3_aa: CATSPGGNEQFF
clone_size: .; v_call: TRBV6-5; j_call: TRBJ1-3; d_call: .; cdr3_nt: TGTGCCAGCAGTTATCTGGGTTGGCACACCATATATTTT; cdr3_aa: CASSYLGWHTIYF
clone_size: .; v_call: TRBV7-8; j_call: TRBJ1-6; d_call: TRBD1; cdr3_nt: TGTGCCAGCAGCGCCACCCGGACAGGGGATTCACCCCTCCACTTT; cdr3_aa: CASSATRTGDSPLHF
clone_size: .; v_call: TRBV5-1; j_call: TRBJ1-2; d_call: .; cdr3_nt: TGCGCCAGCAGCTTGGATGCCGACCGGGGGTTCTATGGCTACACCTTT; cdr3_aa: CASSLDADRGFYGYTF
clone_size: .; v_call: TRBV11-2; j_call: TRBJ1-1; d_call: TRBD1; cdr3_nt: TGTGCCAGCAGCACAACCGGGACAGGGGTCACTGAAGCTTTCTTT; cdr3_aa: CASSTTGTGVTEAFF
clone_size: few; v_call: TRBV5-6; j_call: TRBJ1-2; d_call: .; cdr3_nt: TGTGCCAGCAGCCGGAGGGCCCTCTATGGCTACACCTTC; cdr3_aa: CASSRRALYGYTF
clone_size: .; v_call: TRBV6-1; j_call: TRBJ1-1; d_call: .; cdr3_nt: TGTGCCAGCAGTGAAAACCAACGCACTGAAGCTTTCTTT; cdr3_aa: CASSENQRTEAFF
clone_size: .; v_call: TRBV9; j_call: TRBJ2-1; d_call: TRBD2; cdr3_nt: TGTGCCAGCGGAGGAGGGAGGGATGAGCAGTTCTTC; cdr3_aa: CASGGGRDEQFF
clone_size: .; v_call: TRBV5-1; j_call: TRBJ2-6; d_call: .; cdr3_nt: TGCGCCAGCAGCTTGACAGGGAGGGCTGGGGCCAACGTCCTGACTTTC; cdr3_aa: CASSLTGRAGANVLTF
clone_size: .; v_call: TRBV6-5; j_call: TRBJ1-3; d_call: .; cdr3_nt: TGTGCCAGCAGCGTCCGGGACATCCCTGGAAACACCATATATTTT; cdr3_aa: CASSVRDIPGNTIYF
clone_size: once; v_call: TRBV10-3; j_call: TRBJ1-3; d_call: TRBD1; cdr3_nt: TGTGCCGCTCTCCGGGACAGCCCCCGGGACACCATATATTTT; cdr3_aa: CAALRDSPRDTIYF
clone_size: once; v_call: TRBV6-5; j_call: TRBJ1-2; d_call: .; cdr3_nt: TGTGCCAGCAAGGGGCAGCTACTCCGTACCGACTACACCTTC; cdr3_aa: CASKGQLLRTDYTF
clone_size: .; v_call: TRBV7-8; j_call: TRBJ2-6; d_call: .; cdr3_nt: TGTGCCAGCAGCTTATCGCGTGGGGCCAACGTCCTGACTTTC; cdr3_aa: CASSLSRGANVLTF
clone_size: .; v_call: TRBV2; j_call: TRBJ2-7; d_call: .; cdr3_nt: TGTGCCAGCAGGACCAGCTACGAGCAGTACTTC; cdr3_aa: CASRTSYEQYF
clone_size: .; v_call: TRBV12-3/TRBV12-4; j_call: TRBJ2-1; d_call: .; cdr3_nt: TGTGCCAGCAGTTCCCGGGAGCAGTTCTTC; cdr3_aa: CASSSREQFF
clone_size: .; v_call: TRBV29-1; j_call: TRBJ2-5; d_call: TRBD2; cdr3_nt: TGCAGCGTTTTAGCGGGAGGGTCATGGGAGACCCAGTACTTC; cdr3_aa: CSVLAGGSWETQYF
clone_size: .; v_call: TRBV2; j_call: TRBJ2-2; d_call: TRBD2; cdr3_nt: TGTGCCAGCAAGGTGACTAGCGGATATACCGGGGAGCTGTTTTTT; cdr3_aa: CASKVTSGYTGELFF
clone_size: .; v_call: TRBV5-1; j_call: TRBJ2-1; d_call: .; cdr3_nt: TGCGCCAGCAGCTTTTCGGTCGGAGGTGAGCAGTTCTTC; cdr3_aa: CASSFSVGGEQFF
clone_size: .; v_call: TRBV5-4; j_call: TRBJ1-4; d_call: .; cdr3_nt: TGTGCCAGCTGGGCAGAAAATGAAAAACTGTTTTTT; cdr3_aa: CASWAENEKLFF